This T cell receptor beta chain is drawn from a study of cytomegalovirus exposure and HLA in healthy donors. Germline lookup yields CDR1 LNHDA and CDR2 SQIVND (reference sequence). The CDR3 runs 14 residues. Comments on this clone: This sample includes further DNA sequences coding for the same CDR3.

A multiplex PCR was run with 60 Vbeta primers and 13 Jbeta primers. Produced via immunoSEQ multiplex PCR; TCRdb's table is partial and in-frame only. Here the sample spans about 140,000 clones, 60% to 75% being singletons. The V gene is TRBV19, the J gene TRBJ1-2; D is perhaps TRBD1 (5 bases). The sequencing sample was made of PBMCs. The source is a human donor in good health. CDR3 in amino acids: CASHQGSRTYGYTF. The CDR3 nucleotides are TGTGCAAGCCACCAGGGTAGCCGAACCTATGGCTACACCTTC.